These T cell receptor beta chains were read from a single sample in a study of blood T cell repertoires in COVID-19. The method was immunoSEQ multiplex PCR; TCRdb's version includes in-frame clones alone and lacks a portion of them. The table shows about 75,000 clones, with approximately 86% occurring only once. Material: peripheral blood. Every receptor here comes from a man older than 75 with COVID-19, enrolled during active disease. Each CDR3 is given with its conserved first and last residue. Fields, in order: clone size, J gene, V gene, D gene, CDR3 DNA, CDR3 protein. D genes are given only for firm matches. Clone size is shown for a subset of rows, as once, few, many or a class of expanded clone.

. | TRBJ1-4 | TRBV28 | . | TGTGCCAGCAGCTCCCCAAGGGCAGGGAATGAAAAACTGTTTTTT | CASSSPRAGNEKLFF
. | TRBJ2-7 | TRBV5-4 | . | TGTGCCAGCAGCTTACAGGGAGGGTCCTACGAGCAGTACTTC | CASSLQGGSYEQYF
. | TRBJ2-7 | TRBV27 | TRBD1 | TGTGCCAGCAGTATAAGGCGGGGACAGGGTTTGCCCTACGAGCAGTACTTC | CASSIRRGQGLPYEQYF
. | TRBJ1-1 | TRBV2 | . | TGTGCCAGCATCGATGACCGGGGTCACACTGAAGCTTTCTTT | CASIDDRGHTEAFF
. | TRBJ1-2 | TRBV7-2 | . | TGTGCCAGCAGCCCCGGGACACAAAATGGCTACACCTTC | CASSPGTQNGYTF
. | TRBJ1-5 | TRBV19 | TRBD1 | TGTGCCAGTAAAAACGGACAGGGGATCTATAGCAATCAGCCCCAGCATTTT | CASKNGQGIYSNQPQHF
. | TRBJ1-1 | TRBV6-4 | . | TGTGCCAGCAGCCGTGACGCCGTCGGGGACACTGAAGCTTTCTTT | CASSRDAVGDTEAFF
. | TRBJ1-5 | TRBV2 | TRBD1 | TGTGCCAGCAAAGGAACCAGGGGGATATATGGCAATCAGCCCCAGCATTTT | CASKGTRGIYGNQPQHF
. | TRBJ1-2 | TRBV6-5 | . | TGTGCCAGCAGTTACTCGATTCTGGGGCCGGGCTATGGCTACACCTTC | CASSYSILGPGYGYTF
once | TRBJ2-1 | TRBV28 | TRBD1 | TGTGCCAGCAGCTTGATACAGGGGCACGAGCAGTTCTTC | CASSLIQGHEQFF
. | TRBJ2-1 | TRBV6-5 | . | TGTGCCAGCGTCCGGGACTTAACCTACAATGAGCAGTTCTTC | CASVRDLTYNEQFF
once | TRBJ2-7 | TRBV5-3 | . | TGTGCCAGAAGCTTGGTACAAGTCTACGAGCAGTACTTC | CARSLVQVYEQYF
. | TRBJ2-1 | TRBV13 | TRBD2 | TGTGCCAGCAGCTCCCCGGGACTAGCTGCCTACAATGAGCAGTTCTTC | CASSSPGLAAYNEQFF
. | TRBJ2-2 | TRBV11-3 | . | TGTGCCAGCAGCTTAGTTGGGGCTTGGGTCGACACCGGGGAGCTGTTTTTT | CASSLVGAWVDTGELFF
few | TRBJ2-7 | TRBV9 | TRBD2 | TGTGCCAGCAGCGCCCATTCTTCCGGGACTAGCTCCTACGAGCAGTACTTC | CASSAHSSGTSSYEQYF
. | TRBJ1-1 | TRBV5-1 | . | TGCGCCAGCAGCCCGACCTTCGTCCAAGGGGACACTGAAGCTTTCTTT | CASSPTFVQGDTEAFF
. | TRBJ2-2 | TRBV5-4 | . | TGTGCCACCTCTAACTCGCGGCTGAACACCGGGGAGCTGTTTTTT | CATSNSRLNTGELFF
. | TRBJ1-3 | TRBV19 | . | TGTGCCAGTAGACAGCTATCGAGCTCTGGAAACACCATATATTTT | CASRQLSSSGNTIYF
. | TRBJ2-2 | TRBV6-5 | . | TGTGCCAGCAGTTACTCGGGCAGTCCGAACACCGGGGAGCTGTTTTTT | CASSYSGSPNTGELFF
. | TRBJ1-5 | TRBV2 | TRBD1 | TGTGCCAGCCTTGGACAGGGAGGTCAGCCCCAGCATTTT | CASLGQGGQPQHF
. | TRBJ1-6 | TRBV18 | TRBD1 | TGTGCCAGCTCTGAGGACAGGGGAAATTCACCCCTCCACTTT | CASSEDRGNSPLHF
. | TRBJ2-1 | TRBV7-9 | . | TGTGCCAGCAGCTTCGGGCAGACTACCTACAATGAGCAGTTCTTC | CASSFGQTTYNEQFF
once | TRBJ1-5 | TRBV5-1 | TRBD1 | TGCGCCAGCAGCTGGGGGACAGGGGGCAATCAGCCCCAGCATTTT | CASSWGTGGNQPQHF
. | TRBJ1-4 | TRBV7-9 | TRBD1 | TGTGCCAGCAGCGATCAGGGGGCGTCAACTAATGAAAAACTGTTTTTT | CASSDQGASTNEKLFF
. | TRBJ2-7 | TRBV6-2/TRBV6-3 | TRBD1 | TGTGCCAGCAGTAAGTCCCAAATTTACGGGACAGGGGTTCACGAGCAGTACTTC | CASSKSQIYGTGVHEQYF
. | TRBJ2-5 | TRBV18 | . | TGTGCCAGCTCACAGAACAGGGAACAGACCCAGTACTTC | CASSQNREQTQYF
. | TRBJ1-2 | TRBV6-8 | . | TGTGCCAGCAGGGAGACACAGGGACCTTATGGCTACACCTTC | CASRETQGPYGYTF
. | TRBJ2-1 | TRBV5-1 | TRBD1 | TGCGCCAGCAGCTTCGGACAGGGAGGACTCAATGAGCAGTTCTTC | CASSFGQGGLNEQFF
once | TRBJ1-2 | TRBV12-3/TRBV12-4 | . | TGTGCCAGCAGTTTAAGGGGCTATGGCTACACCTTC | CASSLRGYGYTF
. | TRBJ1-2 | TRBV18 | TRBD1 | TGTGCCAGCTCATCTGGGACAGGGGGCTATGGCTACACCTTC | CASSSGTGGYGYTF
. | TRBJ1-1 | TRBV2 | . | TGTGCCAGCATAGATTCTAGGTATATGAACACTGAAGCTTTCTTT | CASIDSRYMNTEAFF
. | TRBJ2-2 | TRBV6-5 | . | TGTGCCAGCACCAGGGACAACGCCGGGGAGCTGTTTTTT | CASTRDNAGELFF
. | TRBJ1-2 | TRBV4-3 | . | TGCGCCAGCAGCCAAGATTCCGTAAACGGAGGCAACTATGGCTACACCTTC | CASSQDSVNGGNYGYTF
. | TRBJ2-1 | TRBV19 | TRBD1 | TGTGCCAGTAGTGCCCCGGGACAGGGGTTTAGTGAGCAGTTCTTC | CASSAPGQGFSEQFF
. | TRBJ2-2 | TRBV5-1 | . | TGCGCCAGCAGCTTGGGAGTTACCCCGAACACCGGGGAGCTGTTTTTT | CASSLGVTPNTGELFF
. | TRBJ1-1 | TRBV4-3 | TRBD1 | TGCGCCAGCAGCCAGGGACAGGGTTGGACTGAAGCTTTCTTT | CASSQGQGWTEAFF
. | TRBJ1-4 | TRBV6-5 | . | TGTGCCAGCAGCGCCACAAGAATTAATGAAAAACTGTTTTTT | CASSATRINEKLFF
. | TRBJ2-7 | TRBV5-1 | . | TGCGCCAGCAGCTTGTTGCAGGGGTCAACCTACGAGCAGTACTTC | CASSLLQGSTYEQYF
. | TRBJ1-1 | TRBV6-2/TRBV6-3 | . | TGTGCCAGCAGTTACCTCCCAGGGAGGGTAGAGAACACTGAAGCTTTCTTT | CASSYLPGRVENTEAFF
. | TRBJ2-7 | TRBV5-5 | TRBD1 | TGTGCCAGCAGCCCTGGACAGGGAGGACACGAGCAGTACTTC | CASSPGQGGHEQYF
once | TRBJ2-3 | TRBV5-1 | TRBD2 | TGCGCCAGCAGCTCCCGACTAGCGGGGGCCAGCAGGGATACGCAGTATTTT | CASSSRLAGASRDTQYF
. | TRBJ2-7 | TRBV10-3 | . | TGTGCCATCAGTGAGCTAGGGGGGGCGTACGAGCAGTACTTC | CAISELGGAYEQYF
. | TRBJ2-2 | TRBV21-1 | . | TGTGCCAGCAGCTCCCCCAACGGTCGGGGGGATACGAACACCGGGGAGCTGTTTTTT | CASSSPNGRGDTNTGELFF
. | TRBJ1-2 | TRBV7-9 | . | TGTGCCAGCAGCCGCGGGGGTTTGCGGGGTATAGGCTACACCTTC | CASSRGGLRGIGYTF
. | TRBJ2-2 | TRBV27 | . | TGTGCCAGCAGTTTATCGGTTACAGGCACCGGGGAGCTGTTTTTT | CASSLSVTGTGELFF
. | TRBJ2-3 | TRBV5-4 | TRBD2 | TGTGCCAGCAGCTTGGAGCGGGGGGGGAGGGATACGCAGTATTTT | CASSLERGGRDTQYF
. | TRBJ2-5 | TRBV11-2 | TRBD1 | TGTGCCAGCAGCTTAGGGCTACAGGGGGCCGGAGAGACCCAGTACTTC | CASSLGLQGAGETQYF
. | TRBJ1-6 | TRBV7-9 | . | TGTGCCAGCAGCTCCCTCAGGGGTGGCAATTCACCCCTCCACTTT | CASSSLRGGNSPLHF
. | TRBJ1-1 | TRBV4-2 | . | TGTGCCAGCAGCCAAGATCTTGCAGTGGTGAACACTGAAGCTTTCTTT | CASSQDLAVVNTEAFF
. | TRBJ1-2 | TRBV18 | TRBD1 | TGTGCCAGCTCACCGGACAGGGGGGCCCTTCCTAACTATGGCTACACCTTC | CASSPDRGALPNYGYTF
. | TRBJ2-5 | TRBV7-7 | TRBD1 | TGTGCCAGCAGCTTAGACAGGGGGTTGGGGGAGACCCAGTACTTC | CASSLDRGLGETQYF
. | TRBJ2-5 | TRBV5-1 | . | TGCGCCAGCAGCCCCCGAGCGGCCGGGAGTCCAGAGACCCAGTACTTC | CASSPRAAGSPETQYF
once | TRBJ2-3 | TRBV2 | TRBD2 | TGTGCCAGCAGGCGGACTAGCGGGGGGGCAAGCACAGATACGCAGTATTTT | CASRRTSGGASTDTQYF
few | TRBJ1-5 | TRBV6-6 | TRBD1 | TGTGCCAGCATCCCGGACAGGGGGAATCAGCCCCAGCATTTT | CASIPDRGNQPQHF